This T cell receptor (beta chain) is from a study of beta chain features in type 1 diabetes. Findings and limits, study-wide: In comparison with healthy donors, patients had naive, central memory and Treg TCRB repertoires that appeared more similar. In all four CD4+ subsets, TCRB CDR3 length was significantly, moderately reduced in type 1 diabetes.

J lost 0 bases, V lost 6 bases, and 6 bases had no gene match. The CDR3 totals 15 residues. Germline CDR1 reads SGHRS; CDR2 reads YFSETQ. To note about this clone: The target antigen is unknown.

Sorting with CD45RO/CCR7/CD25/CD127/CD95/CD27 yielded naive, central memory, regulatory and stem-like memory CD4+ cells. Isolated RNA was reverse transcribed in full, so expressed TCRB transcripts were sequenced. Assay: immunoSEQ multiplex PCR; the TCRdb copy retains only in-frame clones and omits some. The table has about 27,000 clones, 50% to 65% seen once. V is TRBV5-1 and J is TRBJ2-7, with 10 bases identical to TRBD2. This receptor was taken from a woman between 18 and 29 years old with type 1 diabetes. The source material was Tregs from blood. CDR3 DNA: TGCGCCAGCACCATAGCGGGAGGAAGCTCCTACGAGCAGTACTTC. Its translation: CASTIAGGSSYEQYF.